The 4 T cell receptor beta chains in this list originate from one sample, sequenced in a study of T cells in Graves' hyperthyroidism and ophthalmopathy. The investigators amplified TCR beta CDR3 regions from RNA transcripts. The HTBI primer set drove a first-round RT-PCR of the TCR CDR3. TCRdb analysed the multiplex PCR reads with MiXCR anew, one entry per CDR3 protein. The table records around 600,000 distinct CDR3 sequences, 12% to 15% of them present only once. Material for sequencing was blood. The receptor set was obtained from a woman between 18 and 30 years old with Graves' ophthalmopathy.

This clonotype was detected many times. V and J are TRBV2 and TRBJ1-5; 11 bases match TRBD1. With V trimmed by 4 bases and J by 6 bases, 5 bases remained unmatched. The CDR3 consists of 15 residues. In germline, CDR1 is SNHLY, CDR2 FYNNEI. This chain's CDR3 is CASSGTGGKAQPQHF. The CDR3, as DNA: TGTGCCAGCAGTGGGACAGGGGGCAAGGCTCAGCCCCAGCATTTT.

The rearrangement links TRBV4-3 to TRBJ1-2; D is possibly TRBD1 (6 bases). Germline CDR1 reads LGHNA; CDR2 reads YSLEER. The CDR3 sequence is 15 residues long. Trimming removed 1 base at V and 6 bases at J, with 15 bases between. CDR3 residues: CASSQGMNRDNGYTF. The DNA of the CDR3 is TGCGCCAGCAGCCAAGGCATGAACAGGGATAATGGCTACACCTTC.

This clonotype has at least ten counts. This rearrangement joins TRBV11-3 to TRBJ1-1; D might be TRBD1 (6 bases). This CDR3 region has 14 residues. Germline values: CDR1 SGHNT, CDR2 YENEEA. Deletions cut 5 bases from V and 3 bases from J, with 13 bases between. As DNA, the CDR3 is TGTGCCAGCAGCACCTACAGGGTAGACACTGAAGCTTTCTTT. This sequence encodes CASSTYRVDTEAFF.

This clonotype was counted only a few times. Germline is not matched at one junction end, which may reflect a read error. CDR3: CVIGAQGADFSQETQYF. In nucleotides, the CDR3 is TGTGTCATCGGGGCCCAGGGGGCTGATTTCAGCCAAGAGACCCAGTACTTC. The chain has TRBV10-3 and TRBJ2-5, with 8 positions matching TRBD1. The CDR3 is 17 amino acids. Germline CDR1 ENHRY, CDR2 SYGVKD.